The 3 T cell receptor beta chains below were found in one sample sequenced in a study of T cells in Graves' hyperthyroidism and ophthalmopathy. Amplification targeted TCR beta CDR3 regions from RNA transcripts. Primed by the HTBI set, a first-round RT-PCR was run on the TCR CDR3. One entry per CDR3 protein, called by TCRdb with MiXCR from the multiplex PCR reads. The repertoire has almost 600,000 distinct CDR3 sequences, roughly 14% of them found once; the top ten carry more than 5%. Sequenced: blood. The receptors originated from a woman in her twenties or thirties with Graves' hyperthyroidism that later progressed to Graves' ophthalmopathy.

A word on this clonotype: A much larger clone is a single base away; this may be a read error. This chain links TRBV12-3 or TRBV12-4 with TRBJ1-5; D might be TRBD1 (5 bases). The germline V and J ends were trimmed by 4 bases and 7 bases, with 14 bases remaining between them. The CDR3 covers 14 residues. CDR3 in amino acids: CASSYGAIGQPQHF. Written as DNA, the CDR3 is TGTGCCAGCAGTTACGGGGCGATAGGGCAGCCCCAGCATTTT.

This clonotype was seen many times. The rearrangement uses TRBV12-3 or TRBV12-4 and TRBJ2-1; D might be TRBD2 (5 bases). The CDR3 is 16 amino acids. V dropped 1 base and J dropped 3 bases, with 13 bases sitting between them. The CDR3 bases are TGTGCCAGCAGTTTAGGTGGGTGGGAGAACTACAATGAGCAGTTCTTC. It encodes CASSLGGWENYNEQFF.

The chain has TRBV9 and TRBJ2-5; 13 bases align to TRBD2. This CDR3 spans 15 amino acids. Trimming cost V 3 bases and J 5 bases; bases outside gene matches: 4. Per the germline V gene, CDR1 is SGDLS and CDR2 is YYNGEE. In DNA form, the CDR3 reads TGTGCCAGCAGCGCGACTAGCGGGAGGCTCGAGACCCAGTACTTC. Protein product: CASSATSGRLETQYF.